Each of the 17 T cell receptor beta chains below was sequenced from the same sample in a study of cytomegalovirus exposure and HLA in healthy donors. Sequencing was performed with immunoSEQ multiplex PCR; in TCRdb, only in-frame clones are kept and a portion is missing. The data contain 150,000 to 180,000 clones, approximately 86% of them seen just once; the ten biggest clones take up under 25%. Sequencing used PBMCs. The receptors were sampled from a man aged 18 to 30 in good health and CMV-seropositive.

The chain uses TRBV18 and TRBJ1-5; 10 bases match TRBD1. Per germline, CDR1 KGHSH and CDR2 LQKENI. Losses at the gene ends were 3 bases for V and 5 bases for J; bases not matched to a gene: 10. There are 17 residues in the CDR3. The CDR3 spells CASSPVPGQGFDQPQHF. The CDR3 DNA sequence: TGTGCCAGCTCACCCGTCCCGGGACAGGGGTTCGATCAGCCCCAGCATTTT.

The chain recombines TRBV14 with TRBJ2-1, with D uncertain. Germline lookup yields CDR1 SGHDN and CDR2 FVKESK. Deletions cut 1 base from V and 0 bases from J, with 7 bases between. This CDR3 comprises 15 residues. CDR3 DNA sequence: TGTGCCAGCAGCCAAGCGCCCAGCTCCTACAATGAGCAGTTCTTC. Its translation is CASSQAPSSYNEQFF.

This clone was recorded only once. The genes are TRBV7-9 and TRBJ2-5; TRBD2 aligns across 11 bases. Germline CDR1 SEHNR, CDR2 FQNEAQ (reference sequence). The V and J ends lost 5 bases and 5 bases, in that order; junction bases with no gene match: 16. The CDR3 runs 18 residues. CDR3 loop: CASSPTMPSGGWLETQYF. The CDR3 coding sequence is TGTGCCAGCAGCCCCACCATGCCTAGCGGGGGGTGGTTGGAGACCCAGTACTTC.

The chain couples TRBV5-1 to TRBJ2-2; D is perhaps TRBD1 (6 bases). Looked up from germline, CDR1 is SGHRS and CDR2 is YFSETQ. The CDR3 spans 14 residues. Deletions cut 2 bases from V and 4 bases from J, with 9 bases between. In nucleotides, the CDR3 is TGCGCCAGCAGCTTCGACAGGTCCACCGGGGAGCTGTTTTTT. Translation: CASSFDRSTGELFF. Combining the CDR3 with reference TRBV5-1 and TRBJ2-2 gives the whole variable domain KAGVTQTPRYLIKTRGQQVTLSCSPISGHRSVSWYQQTPGQGLQFLFEYFSETQRNKGNFPGRFSGRQFSNSRSEMNVSTLELGDSALYLCASSFDRSTGELFFGEGSRLTVL.

The genes are TRBV6-4 and TRBJ2-4; 7 bases agree with TRBD1. The junction had 11 bases not matched to a gene; V was cut back by 6 bases and J by 0 bases. The germline CDR1 and CDR2 sequences are MRHNA and SNTAGT. This CDR3 is 17 amino acids long. The CDR3 reads CASRLGDSHLAKNIQYF. The CDR3, as DNA: TGTGCCAGCAGGCTGGGGGACAGCCATCTAGCCAAAAACATTCAGTACTTC.

The chain links TRBV4-1 to TRBJ1-1, with a tentative D call TRBD1 (5 bases). This CDR3 spans 16 amino acids. CDR1 and CDR2 (germline): MGHRA, YSYEKL. V was trimmed by 1 base and J by 2 bases, leaving 14 bases between them. The CDR3 sequence: CASSQVEGHLNTEAFF. CDR3 nucleotide sequence: TGCGCCAGCAGCCAAGTTGAAGGACACCTCAACACTGAAGCTTTCTTT.

The CDR3 spells CASSLAGGAYNEQFF. The CDR3 DNA sequence: TGCGCCAGCAGCTTGGCAGGGGGCGCCTACAATGAGCAGTTCTTC. The chain employs TRBV5-1 and TRBJ2-1, with 8 nucleotides matching TRBD1. This CDR3 comprises 15 residues. The V segment lost 0 bases and the J segment 2 bases; nucleotides outside the gene matches: 1. The V gene's germline CDR1 is SGHRS and CDR2 YFSETQ.

J is TRBJ2-1 and V is TRBV27; TRBD1 matches 9 bases. The germline V gene has CDR1 MNHEY and CDR2 SMNVEV (reference sequence). Trimming removed 7 bases from V and 7 bases from J; junction bases left unmatched: 5. CDR3 length equals 13 residues. CDR3 in DNA: TGTGCCAGCACCCTGACAGGGGGTAATGAGCAGTTCTTC. This codes for CASTLTGGNEQFF.

CDR3 bases: TGTGCCAGCAGTGAGGGGACTTCGGAGCAGTACTTC. Its protein product is CASSEGTSEQYF. The V and J genes are TRBV6-5 and TRBJ2-7, with D tentatively TRBD2 (6 bases). Deletions cut 5 bases from V and 7 bases from J, with 12 bases between. CDR1 and CDR2 (germline): MNHEY, SVGAGI. The CDR3 extends over 12 amino acids.

This chain links TRBV6-5 with TRBJ1-5; D gene uncertain. Per the germline V gene, CDR1 is MNHEY and CDR2 is SVGAGI. V lost 6 bases, J lost 1 base, and 7 bases lay in between. The CDR3 extends over 13 amino acids. CDR3 coding DNA: TGTGCCAGCAGCCTAACCAGCAATCAGCCCCAGCATTTT. It yields the protein CASSLTSNQPQHF.

V usage is TRBV29-1 and J usage is TRBJ2-1, with TRBD2 identical over 7 bases. V dropped 5 bases and J dropped 0; count of bases not matched to a gene: 1. The length of the CDR3 is 13 residues. CDR1 is SQVTM, CDR2 ANQGSEA, per germline. Here the CDR3 DNA reads TGCAGCGTTCTAGCGGCCTCCTACAATGAGCAGTTCTTC. It specifies CSVLAASYNEQFF.

V gene TRBV4-3 combines with J gene TRBJ1-2; D remains ambiguous. CDR1 and CDR2 from the germline V gene are LGHNA and YSLEER. This CDR3 is built from 14 residues. V dropped 1 base and J dropped 6 bases, with 12 bases sitting between them. The CDR3 DNA reads TGCGCCAGCAGCCAAGGAACGGGTGGCGATGGCTACACCTTC. Its translation is CASSQGTGGDGYTF.

The gene calls are TRBV4-3 and TRBJ2-7; perhaps TRBD2 as D (6 bases). Germline V gene lookup returns CDR1 LGHNA and CDR2 YSLEER. Trimming stripped 0 bases from V and 2 bases from J, with 11 bases between. This CDR3 has 15 amino acids. The CDR3 nucleotides read TGCGCCAGCAGCCAAGATCCGGGACTGCCCTACGAGCAGTACTTC. It is translated as CASSQDPGLPYEQYF.

This chain uses TRBV7-6 with TRBJ1-4, with D possibly TRBD1 on 5 matching bases. CDR1 SGHVS and CDR2 FNYEAQ come from the germline V gene. The CDR3 extends over 14 amino acids. V was shortened by 5 bases and J by 6 bases, with 13 bases between the two germline ends. The CDR3, as DNA: TGTGCCAGCAGCACTACGGGGGTTCATGAAAAACTGTTTTTT. It codes for CASSTTGVHEKLFF.

This sequence joins TRBV2 and TRBJ2-7; D is uncertain. Trimming left V 4 bases short and J 2 bases short, with 12 bases between. CDR3 size: 14 residues. Germline V lookup: CDR1 SNHLY, CDR2 FYNNEI. The CDR3 DNA sequence: TGTGCCAGCAGTGCCAGGAATACCCCCTACGAGCAGTACTTC. Translated, it gives CASSARNTPYEQYF.

V gene TRBV5-6 combines with J gene TRBJ2-7; D gene uncertain. Trimming took off 1 base at V and 3 bases at J, with 5 bases between the two ends. The CDR3 is 12 amino acids. CDR1 is SGHDT and CDR2 is YYEEEE in the germline V gene. This CDR3 reads CASSLSGYEQYF. The CDR3 nucleotides are TGTGCCAGCAGCTTGTCCGGCTACGAGCAGTACTTC.

V usage is TRBV5-1 and J usage is TRBJ2-5; 9 nucleotides line up with TRBD2. This CDR3 region has 17 residues. Per the germline V gene, CDR1 is SGHRS and CDR2 is YFSETQ. V was clipped by 4 bases and J by 3 bases; unmatched bases: 13. DNA of the CDR3: TGCGCCAGCAGCAAGAATATAGCGGGGGTGATTAAAGAGACCCAGTACTTC. It translates to CASSKNIAGVIKETQYF.